This TCR beta chain appears in the sequencing data of a study of T cell responses to AZD1222 COVID-19 vaccine (dated by TCRdb to the early 2020s). Turning to the overall study: TCR sequencing was performed for 230 to 250 trial participants, of whom about 200 were given two doses of AZD1222 and about 25 were given two doses of MenACWY control vaccine. Trial participants were enrolled into age subgroups of 18-55, 56-69 and 70-plus years, which contained 148, 28 and 57 TCR-sequenced participants, respectively. Study-wide conclusions, independent of this receptor: The 56-69-year group was small, and its depth increase did not reach significance, likely because of low power. Participants were mostly white British and included more females than males, and it was suggested by the authors that clonal diversity may have been underestimated. No day 14 peak-response samples were available, so repertoires were characterized only after the peak T cell response. CD4 TCRs associated with the vaccine covered the entire spike protein, and the dominant responses were in regions 160-218 and 743-854. Reportedly, almost half of the unique spike-specific TCRs recognized epitopes lying outside the regions that are mutated in the B.1.351 and B.1.1.7 variants. Spike-specific TCR breadth and depth rose significantly after two AZD1222 doses compared with day 0 and with MenACWY recipients. Conclusions about previously exposed vaccinees are limited because only 6 or 7 AZD1222 recipients were SARS-CoV-2 seropositive at baseline.

The time point label of this sample denotes: about 28 days (+/-7) after the second vaccine dose. Because spike-specific TCR depth and breadth did not differ between the two schedules, AZD1222 recipients who got a second dose at roughly 4 weeks were pooled with those who got a second dose at roughly 12 weeks. The vaccinee samples were drawn from two UK trials, COV001 and COV002, one of which was a single-blind randomized controlled phase 2/3 trial testing AZD1222 (ChAdOx1 nCoV-19) in healthy adults. For TCRbeta chain sequencing, PBMC samples from trial participants were taken at day 0 and at day 28 after the second dose. The CDR3 regions of human TCRbeta chains were analyzed by immunosequencing. As for the authors' bioinformatics: TCRs in the repertoires were matched against a reference library of SARS-CoV-2-specific TCRs that had been generated with the MIRA antigen-specificity platform. Breadth was defined as the fraction of unique TCRs that were SARS-CoV-2-associated. Depth was defined as the fraction of total T cells that were SARS-CoV-2-associated. Using the MIRA data, each spike-specific TCR was assigned both to the spike region to which the TCR was reactive and to a CD4 or CD8 class. Log10-transformed breadth and depth values were compared by one-way ANOVA with Sidak's multiple comparisons tests. As stored in TCRdb, this immuneACCESS dataset retains in-frame rearrangements with V and J assigned. A fraction of the clones does not appear; measured against another copy, unresolved V genes explain less than half of the discrepancy, and the remainder lacks a known reason. That table supplies the V and J calls and clone size; D and trimming were determined from the DNA. A total of 95,000 to 150,000 clones appear in this sample, around 87% of them only once. The ten largest clonotypes hold approximately 2.6% of the sample.

The germline V gene specifies MDHEN as CDR1 and SYDVKM as CDR2. The CDR3 measures 11 amino acids from cysteine to phenylalanine. The kept DNA is CDR3 alone, 33 bases in frame from the first base. The V end loses 5 bases and the J end loses 9 bases, and a stretch of 10 bases separates them. As regards this clone: What this receptor recognizes is not known. No per-base quality is available; no much larger clone lies one base away.

The receptor comes from an adult who received the AZD1222 COVID-19 vaccine. Rearrangement joined TRBV28 to TRBJ2-5; matching of 5 bases hints at TRBD2 as the D gene. The source was peripheral blood, collected 28 days after the second AZD1222 dose. The nucleotide sequence is given as TGTGCCAGCAGTGCGGTGAGGGCCCAGTACTTC. This codes for CASSAVRAQYF. The CDR3, completed at both ends by the reference TRBV28 and TRBJ2-5 genes, gives the full variable domain DVKVTQSSRYLVKRTGEKVFLECVQDMDHENMFWYRQDPGLGLRLIYFSYDVKMKEKGDIPEGYSVSREKKERFSLILESASTNQTSMYLCASSAVRAQYFGPGTRLLVL.